This section outlines one T cell receptor (beta chain) sequence together with its context. Its antigen is not known. The data are from a study of post-analysis software for immune sequencing data. General observations from the study: Pronounced co-clustering by F measure was evident among identically batched samples. Included in a set of roughly five TRBV segments more frequent in patients than controls were TRBV5-6, TRBV5-1 and TRBV20-1.

The germline gives CDR1 SGHKS, CDR2 YYEKEE (reference sequence). The V and J ends lost 0 bases and 0 bases respectively, with 6 bases between them. CDR3 length: 14 residues. Unique-molecular-identifier-tagged TCR beta cDNA libraries were used. TCRdb itself ran the PCR reads through MiXCR, one entry per CDR3 protein. The repertoire includes some 800,000 distinct CDR3 sequences, about half of them detected once, and roughly 4.4% sits in the top ten. Sequencing input: blood. The chain combines TRBV5-5 with TRBJ2-5; no reliable D call. This receptor was taken from a girl aged 5 to 17 with multiple sclerosis. The CDR3 nucleotides are TGTGCCAGCAGCTTGGTGGGCGACCAAGAGACCCAGTACTTC. Translated: CASSLVGDQETQYF.